The 23 T cell receptor beta chains presented below share a single source sample, sequenced in a study of cytotoxic CD8 clonotypes in ibrutinib-treated CLL. Sequencing was performed with immunoSEQ multiplex PCR; in TCRdb, only in-frame clones are kept and a portion is missing. This table has 35,000 to 45,000 clones, 70% to 75% appearing once. The sample consisted of PBMCs, taken at disease progression, from a patient treated with ibrutinib. The receptors originated from a human donor with chronic lymphocytic leukemia.

The chain recombines TRBV6-6 with TRBJ1-5; D ambiguous. This CDR3 spans 13 amino acids. Germline V gene lookup returns CDR1 MNHNY and CDR2 SVGAGI (reference sequence). V was clipped by 5 bases and J by 4 bases, with 9 bases between them. DNA of the CDR3: TGTGCCAGCAGTCTCCAGAGGAATCAGCCCCAGCATTTT. Amino acids: CASSLQRNQPQHF.

The CDR3 sequence is CASSDGLVSSYEQYF. CDR3 bases: TGTGCCAGCAGTGATGGCCTAGTGAGCTCCTACGAGCAGTACTTC. The chain has TRBV2 and TRBJ2-7; D call uncertain. The CDR3 runs to 15 residues. The V gene's germline CDR1 is SNHLY and CDR2 FYNNEI. Trimming cost V 3 bases and J 0 bases, with 12 bases left between them.

Turning to this clone: A junction end diverges from the germline sequence, so it may reflect a read error. Other nucleotide sequences in the sample specify the same CDR3. The rearrangement links TRBV7-9 to TRBJ2-1, with 9 bases that match TRBD2. Germline assignment: CDR1 SEHNR and CDR2 FQNEAQ (reference sequence). The CDR3 is 14 amino acids. As DNA, the CDR3 is TGCGCCAGCAGCTCTAGCGGGGCCCACAATGAGCAGTTCTTC. Translating it yields CASSSSGAHNEQFF.

The chain is built from TRBV6-5 and TRBJ1-2; 7 nucleotides align to TRBD1. V dropped 2 bases and J dropped 5; count of bases not matched to a gene: 8. From germline, CDR1 is MNHEY and CDR2 SVGAGI. The CDR3 extends over 15 amino acids. CDR3 in amino acids: CASSYGGDSPYGYTF. The DNA for the CDR3 is TGTGCCAGCAGTTACGGGGGGGACAGTCCTTATGGCTACACCTTC.

The gene calls are TRBV27 and TRBJ1-4, with D possibly TRBD1 on 6 matching bases. V was trimmed by 0 bases and J by 10 bases, leaving 18 bases between them. The CDR3 consists of 16 residues. Germline V CDR1 and CDR2: MNHEY, SMNVEV (reference sequence). The CDR3 DNA follows: TGTGCCAGCAGTTTATCGGTTGGAGCGGGGGGCGTAAAACTGTTTTTT. Translation: CASSLSVGAGGVKLFF.

The gene calls are TRBV11-2 and TRBJ2-7; D is possibly TRBD1 (6 bases). V lost 5 bases, J lost 2 bases, and 10 bases lay in between. From germline, CDR1 is SGHAT and CDR2 FQNNGV. The length of the CDR3 is 13 residues. Here the CDR3 reads CASSRGQTYEQYF. CDR3 DNA: TGTGCCAGCAGCCGAGGACAGACCTACGAGCAGTACTTC.

This rearrangement joins TRBV5-1 to TRBJ2-7; 8 nucleotides agree with TRBD1. In germline, CDR1 is SGHRS, CDR2 YFSETQ. V dropped 4 bases and J dropped 8; count of bases not matched to a gene: 14. This CDR3 spans 15 amino acids. In DNA form, the CDR3 reads TGCGCCAGCAGCCCTGGACAGGGACGCAACATACAGCAGTACTTC. Residues: CASSPGQGRNIQQYF. The whole variable domain, filled in from reference TRBV5-1 and TRBJ2-7, reads KAGVTQTPRYLIKTRGQQVTLSCSPISGHRSVSWYQQTPGQGLQFLFEYFSETQRNKGNFPGRFSGRQFSNSRSEMNVSTLELGDSALYLCASSPGQGRNIQQYFGPGTRLTVT.

The rearrangement links TRBV7-6 to TRBJ1-1; no reliable D call. Trimming stripped 5 bases from V and 5 bases from J, with 12 bases between. This CDR3 spans 13 amino acids. Germline CDR1 is SGHVS and CDR2 is FNYEAQ. Here the CDR3 reads CASSPPPFTEAFF. DNA of the CDR3: TGTGCCAGCAGCCCTCCCCCGTTTACTGAAGCTTTCTTT.

The chain has TRBV6-5 and TRBJ2-7; TRBD1 matches 8 bases. Germline trimming cut 7 bases from V and 3 bases from J; bases unmatched to any gene: 11. CDR3 length equals 15 residues. Per germline, CDR1 MNHEY and CDR2 SVGAGI. CDR3 loop: CASTPSGGVLYEQYF. CDR3 DNA: TGTGCCAGCACCCCATCAGGGGGCGTCCTCTACGAGCAGTACTTC.

The rearrangement uses TRBV5-1 and TRBJ2-3; the D gene is possibly TRBD2 (6 bases). CDR1 is SGHRS and CDR2 is YFSETQ in the germline V gene. There are 16 residues in the CDR3. The V and J ends lost 3 bases and 2 bases respectively, with 16 bases between them. The DNA for the CDR3 is TGCGCCAGCAGCTACTCCGGACTAACCCCCACAGATACGCAGTATTTT. Its translation is CASSYSGLTPTDTQYF.

The chain links TRBV5-1 to TRBJ1-1; perhaps TRBD1 as D (5 bases). The V end was cut by 1 base, the J end by 4 bases, with 20 bases between. CDR1 is SGHRS, CDR2 YFSETQ, per germline. This CDR3 has 17 residues. CDR3 residues: CASSLQPQGGVSTEAFF. CDR3 sequence (DNA): TGCGCCAGCAGCTTGCAACCCCAGGGAGGGGTGTCCACTGAAGCTTTCTTT.

This chain connects TRBV5-1 to TRBJ2-7, with D maybe TRBD2 (6 bases). Germline V lookup: CDR1 SGHRS, CDR2 YFSETQ. The CDR3 length is 13 residues. Trimming shortened V by 4 bases and J by 7 bases, and 15 bases separated the two germline ends. CDR3 amino acids: CASSPTGLREQYF. CDR3 nucleotide sequence: TGCGCCAGCAGCCCGACGGGACTGAGGGAGCAGTACTTC.

This clone was recorded once. This sequence joins TRBV21-1 and TRBJ1-3. TRBV21-1 is given as a pseudogene. The length of the CDR3 is 16 residues. CDR3 DNA: TGTGCCAGCAGCAGCCCCCGGCCCCTCTCTGGAAACACCATATATTTT. This codes for CASSSPRPLSGNTIYF.

The chain's CDR3 is CASSLGEGWGTDTQYF. In DNA form, the CDR3 reads TGCGCCAGCAGCTTGGGGGAGGGATGGGGCACAGATACGCAGTATTTT. V usage is TRBV5-1 and J usage is TRBJ2-3, with 7 bases that match TRBD2. Germline V gene data show CDR1 as SGHRS and CDR2 as YFSETQ. Losses at the gene ends were 0 bases for V and 1 base for J; bases not matched to a gene: 5. The length of the CDR3 is 16 residues.

The rearrangement links TRBV28 to TRBJ1-2; D not certain. CDR1 is MDHEN, CDR2 SYDVKM, per germline. V gave up 3 bases and J gave up 2 bases, with 7 bases separating them. There are 13 residues in the CDR3. CDR3 sequence reads: CASSLVRNYGYTF. The CDR3 region has the DNA TGTGCCAGCAGTTTGGTCAGAAACTATGGCTACACCTTC.

This clone was picked up a small number of times. The J gene is TRBJ2-7, the V gene TRBV6-4, with D hard to call. V was shortened by 6 bases and J by 10 bases, with 10 bases between the two germline ends. Germline V gene data show CDR1 as MRHNA and CDR2 as SNTAGT. The CDR3 is 10 amino acids. This chain's CDR3 is CASSTPLQYF. In DNA form, the CDR3 reads TGTGCCAGCAGCACACCCTTACAGTACTTC.

The V and J genes are TRBV6-5 and TRBJ2-3; 8 nucleotides align to TRBD1. This CDR3 comprises 14 residues. From germline, CDR1 is MNHEY and CDR2 SVGAGI. The V and J ends lost 5 bases and 4 bases, in that order; junction bases with no gene match: 5. CDR3 sequence (DNA): TGTGCCAGCAGTCGCCGGGACAGGTCAGATACGCAGTATTTT. Amino acid sequence: CASSRRDRSDTQYF.

The chain couples TRBV5-1 to TRBJ2-4; tentatively, D is TRBD2 (7 bases). V lost 4 bases and J 7 bases, leaving 18 bases between the germline ends. The length of the CDR3 is 15 residues. Germline values: CDR1 SGHRS, CDR2 YFSETQ. The CDR3 spells CASSLAGAGENIQYF. Here the CDR3 DNA reads TGCGCCAGCAGCCTTGCGGGGGCGGGTGAGAACATTCAGTACTTC.

The table lists this clone with a count of one. The chain employs TRBV6-5 and TRBJ1-1, with D unresolved. The CDR3 has 15 residues. Between the trimmed V and J ends, which lost 6 bases and 4 bases, there was a span of 18 bases. CDR1 is MNHEY, CDR2 SVGAGI, per germline. The CDR3 loop is CASSRGRAPSTEAFF. As DNA, the CDR3 is TGTGCCAGCAGCCGCGGCCGGGCCCCGAGCACTGAAGCTTTCTTT.

V usage is TRBV6-1 and J usage is TRBJ2-7; 8 nucleotides line up with TRBD2. J was trimmed by 3 bases and V by 0 bases; bases with no gene match: 10. The CDR3 is 17 residues long. The germline CDR1 and CDR2 sequences are MNHNS and SASEGT. The CDR3 DNA reads TGTGCCAGCAGTGAAGCTGGTGGGCTAGCGGGTGGCTACGAGCAGTACTTC. As protein: CASSEAGGLAGGYEQYF.

This clone is deemed medium-sized. DNA of the CDR3: TGTGCCAGCAGTACAGGGGGCGCCCTAAATCAGCCCCAGCATTTT. Its protein product is CASSTGGALNQPQHF. The chain couples TRBV2 to TRBJ1-5, with 9 bases matching TRBD1. Germline V gene sequence: CDR1 SNHLY, CDR2 FYNNEI. V gave up 5 bases and J gave up 4 bases; unmatched junction bases: 6. The CDR3 has 15 residues. Using reference TRBV2 and TRBJ1-5 for the parts outside the CDR3, the full variable domain is EPEVTQTPSHQVTQMGQEVILRCVPISNHLYFYWYRQILGQKVEFLVSFYNNEISEKSEIFDDQFSVERPDGSNFTLKIRSTKLEDSAMYFCASSTGGALNQPQHFGDGTRLSIL.

This rearrangement joins TRBV4-2 to TRBJ2-1; possibly TRBD2 for D (5 bases). V gave up 5 bases and J gave up 6 bases, with 17 bases separating them. Germline V gene data show CDR1 as LGHNA and CDR2 as YNFKEQ. The CDR3 runs 15 residues. CDR3 bases: TGTGCCAGCAGCTCGGGGTCGTCGGCGTCCAATGAGCAGTTCTTC. The encoded protein is CASSSGSSASNEQFF.

This clone appeared a few times. The rearrangement joins TRBV6-4 to TRBJ2-5; weak D call: TRBD1 (5 bases). CDR1 is MRHNA and CDR2 is SNTAGT in the germline V gene. Trimming pared 0 bases from V and 5 bases from J, leaving 7 bases between. The CDR3 is 13 amino acids. CDR3 bases: TGTGCCAGCAGTGACTCTCCAGGGGAGACCCAGTACTTC. It codes for CASSDSPGETQYF.